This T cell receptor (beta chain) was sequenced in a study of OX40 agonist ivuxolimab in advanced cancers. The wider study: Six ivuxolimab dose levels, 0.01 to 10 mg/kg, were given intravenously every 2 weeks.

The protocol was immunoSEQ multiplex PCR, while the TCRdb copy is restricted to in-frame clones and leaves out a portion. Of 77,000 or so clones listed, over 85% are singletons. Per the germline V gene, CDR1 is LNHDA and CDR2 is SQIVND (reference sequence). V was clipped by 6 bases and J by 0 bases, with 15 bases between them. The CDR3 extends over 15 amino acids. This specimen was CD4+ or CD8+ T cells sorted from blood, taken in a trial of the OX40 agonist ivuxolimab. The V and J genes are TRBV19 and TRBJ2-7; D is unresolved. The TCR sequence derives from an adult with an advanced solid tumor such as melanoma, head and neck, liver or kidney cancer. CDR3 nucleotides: TGTGCCAGTAGGGTACGTTACGACCACTCCTACGAGCAGTACTTC. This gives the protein CASRVRYDHSYEQYF.